This TCR beta chain is from a study of T cell clones after liver transplantation (dated by TCRdb to the late 2010s). Study-level background: The samples were obtained from ITN030ST, a randomized trial that attempted immunosuppression withdrawal within 2 years after liver transplantation. Donor-reactive T cell clones were identified by TCRbeta sequencing after a pre-transplant mixed lymphocyte reaction and then tracked in post-transplant blood. As an antigen-independent comparator for the donor-reactive sequences, third party-reactive TCRbeta sequences from pre-transplant MLRs were identified as well. Three of the eight recipients were HCV-positive; the others were transplanted for non-autoimmune, non-viral indications. Subjects received no induction therapy and standard immunosuppression until randomization at 12-24 months post-transplant. Tolerance was defined as complete immunosuppression withdrawal for at least one year with no rise in liver enzymes beyond twice the upper limit of normal. Blood samples were collected pre-transplant, then pre-randomization ahead of withdrawal, and finally post-randomization once withdrawal had either been completed or failed. A cohort of 8 liver transplant recipients was studied, of whom 3 were classified as tolerant and 5 as non-tolerant.

V loses 5 bases, J loses 4 bases, and the germline ends lie 12 bases apart. Via the germline V gene (reference sequence), CDR1 is SEHNR and CDR2 FQNEAQ. The CDR3 contains 14 residues, cysteine and phenylalanine counted. Only the CDR3 DNA stays, 42 bases, in frame from base 1. Summary of the overall study and its limitations: In 5 of 8 subjects, regardless of tolerance or HCV status, circulating donor-reactive CD4 TCRbeta sequences dropped significantly post-transplant. Because no allograft tissue specimens were available, donor-reactive T cells may have migrated into the graft instead of being deleted. Donor-reactive sequences decreased more than third party-reactive sequences, which suggests partial antigen-specific deletion that was not related to withdrawal success. Conclusions were preliminary, limited by small, heterogeneous patient numbers and non-standardized post-transplant time points. When repertoire turnover was accounted for, significantly reduced detection of donor-reactive sequences was found in 7 of 8 subjects for CD4 and in 8 of 8 subjects for CD8. Low numbers of available donor cells limited the measurable donor-reactive repertoire in a couple of subjects.

Using immunoSEQ, frozen genomic DNA was subjected to high-throughput TCRbeta CDR3 sequencing, a process that included PCR amplification, mapping, bias correction and internal controls. As for how the authors treated the data: Productive rearrangements were retained, and unique TCRbeta sequences were defined by the CDR3 nucleotide sequence together with the V and J gene. Donor-reactive sequences required at least 5-fold expansion in CFSE-low cells versus unstimulated pre-transplant cells and at least 0.01% frequency. To ensure at least 90% detection power, minimum frequency thresholds were set for each subject based on that subject's lowest-template unstimulated sample. Repertoire turnover was measured by Jensen-Shannon divergence between the top 1000 TCRbeta sequences post- and pre-transplant. Two-sided Fisher's exact tests were used to test for changes in how often donor-reactive sequences were detected. This is the immuneACCESS table as TCRdb keeps it, with only in-frame sequences that have V and J called. A part of the clones is gone; compared with another copy, unresolved V genes explain less than half, and the rest is unexplained. For V, J and clone size, that table is used; D and trimming come from the DNA. The sample table holds roughly 80,000 clones, of which 80% to 85% were seen once. The leading ten clones occupy 0.4% to 0.6% of the sample.

As to this clone: Its antigen remains undetermined. No base quality values were provided; no much bigger clone lies one nucleotide off.

Thawed unstimulated PBMCs were stained for CD3, CD4 and CD8 and FACS-sorted into CD3+CD4+ and CD3+CD8+ populations. All 8 studied subjects were randomized to withdrawal of immunosuppression. The Qiagen DNeasy Blood and Tissue Kit was used to isolate genomic DNA. Recombination joined TRBV7-9 with TRBJ1-3; TRBD1 is a possible D gene, resting on 5 matching bases. This TCR was sampled from a human patient who received a liver transplant. Once a transplant has taken place, some T cells may be donor derived. The source material was CD4+ T cells from blood, sampled roughly 3.5 years after liver transplant. CDR3 protein: CASSPGSPGNTIYF. The sequence in DNA is TGTGCCAGCAGCCCAGGGTCCCCGGGAAACACCATATATTTT.